This paragraph covers one T cell receptor (beta chain) sequence. Its antigen is still unknown. No much larger clone is present one base from it, and per-base qualities are unavailable. This entry comes from a study of blood T cell repertoires in COVID-19 (dated by TCRdb to the early 2020s). Notes on the research overall: Samples covering the acute and convalescent phases of COVID-19 were provided by collaborators in the United States, Italy and Spain. A freely available public database, intended as a resource for researchers studying the immune response to SARS-CoV-2, is where the repertoires were released. The prospective study material was composed of cDNA or gDNA derived from T cells, B-cell-depleted T cells, or PBMCs. The samples were drawn from the first 160 participants of the ongoing ImmuneRACE study and from some 1,300 subjects provided by 6 global collaborators. Where HLA class I and class II types were available, the types were taken from metadata supplied by the sample provider, not from assay-based typing. The sample metadata nearly always contained a de-identified subject ID, COVID-19 status, age in years and sex. Deeply sampled blood TCRbeta repertoires from subjects exposed to, actively infected with, or recovered from COVID-19 were included in the dataset. What the authors observed across the whole study: The amount of clinical and demographic metadata varied by source and participant and was provided uncurated.

V is clipped by 1 base and J by 6 bases, and the sequence between their germline boundaries is 13 bases long. CDR1 SGHRS and CDR2 YFSETQ are derived from the germline V gene. Counted from cysteine to phenylalanine, this CDR3 has 14 amino acids. Only CDR3 DNA remains: 42 bases, in frame from the first base. Another Seattle source contributed samples from volunteer blood donors who had recovered from COVID-19. Collaborating institutions collected whole blood in K2EDTA tubes following their own protocols. For TCRbeta analysis, collaborators shipped samples in one of three forms: frozen whole blood, isolated PBMCs, or DNA extracted from either of those sample types. TCRbeta CDR3 regions were amplified from genomic DNA by means of the immunoSEQ Assay, a bias-controlled multiplex PCR. The published analysis was carried out like this. Nucleated cell counts per sample were estimated from amplification of reference gene primers within the assay. Sequence reads were collapsed and filtered to measure the absolute abundance of every unique TCRbeta CDR3 rearrangement. For each sample, productive Simpson clonality was calculated as the square root of Simpson's diversity index over productive rearrangements. The table comes from immuneACCESS by way of TCRdb, which keeps in-frame sequences with V and J called. Part of the clones is missing from these tables; in studies checked, under half for an unresolved V gene and the rest for unknown reasons. V and J calls and clone size are as listed in that table; D and trimming were resolved from the DNA. The sample table contains 85,000 to 100,000 clones; only one count was recorded for over 60% of them. Approximately 8.9% of the sample is held by the ten biggest clonotypes.

Rearrangement joined TRBV5-1 to TRBJ1-1; a tentative D match to TRBD1 spans 6 bases. The sequencing sample was made of peripheral blood. This clonotype was sampled from a man aged 50-60 years who had recovered from COVID-19. The CDR3 region has the sequence CASSLTGSMAEAFF. Here is the DNA: TGCGCCAGCAGCTTGACAGGGAGTATGGCTGAAGCTTTCTTT. With all but the CDR3 taken from the reference TRBV5-1 and TRBJ1-1 genes, the full variable domain is: KAGVTQTPRYLIKTRGQQVTLSCSPISGHRSVSWYQQTPGQGLQFLFEYFSETQRNKGNFPGRFSGRQFSNSRSEMNVSTLELGDSALYLCASSLTGSMAEAFFGQGTRLTVV.